The 2 T cell receptor beta chains listed next were all sequenced from one sample in a study of blood T cell repertoires in COVID-19. The table came from immunoSEQ multiplex PCR; TCRdb's copy has only in-frame clones and leaves some out. Altogether hundreds of thousands of clones are present, roughly 88% being singletons, with the ten largest covering 1.4%. Sequenced sample: PBMCs or T cells enriched from blood (not recorded which). These receptors came from a woman aged 18-29 years who had been exposed to COVID-19.

V usage is TRBV14 and J usage is TRBJ2-7; 8 nucleotides agree with TRBD2. V shed 1 base and J 3 bases; nucleotides not matched to a gene: 2. Germline values: CDR1 SGHDN, CDR2 FVKESK. The CDR3 totals 14 residues. Here the CDR3 DNA reads TGTGCCAGCAGCCAAGTTGCGGGGGGCTACGAGCAGTACTTC. As protein: CASSQVAGGYEQYF.

The J gene is TRBJ1-2, the V gene TRBV6-5; TRBD1 aligns across 7 bases. CDR1 and CDR2 from the germline V gene are MNHEY and SVGAGI. After removal of 6 bases from V and 9 bases from J, the junction contained 10 bases not matched to a gene. The length of the CDR3 is 13 residues. In nucleotides, the CDR3 is TGTGCCAGCAGCCGACAGGGAATGAGGAGCTACACCTTC. This translates into CASSRQGMRSYTF.